The text below deals with one T cell receptor (beta chain). The antigen remains unidentified. This entry is derived from a study of T cell responses to AZD1222 COVID-19 vaccine. CDR1 is LNHDA, CDR2 SQIVND, per germline (reference sequence). The V end lost 6 bases, the J end lost 4 bases, and 15 bases lay between the germline ends. This CDR3 has 15 amino acids. Whole-study results and caveats: Only six people who got AZD1222 tested seropositive at baseline.

Sequencing used immunoSEQ multiplex PCR; TCRdb keeps in-frame clones, though not all of them. The sample shows approximately 150,000 clones, more than 90% of them seen only once. The source of this sequence is an adult in good health. The sequencing used peripheral blood, collected on day 0 of AZD1222 vaccination. The chain has TRBV19 and TRBJ2-2; the D is unclear. CDR3 in DNA: TGTGCCAGTAGAGTGGGCGCCCCGGGCACCGGGGAGCTGTTTTTT. This codes for CASRVGAPGTGELFF.